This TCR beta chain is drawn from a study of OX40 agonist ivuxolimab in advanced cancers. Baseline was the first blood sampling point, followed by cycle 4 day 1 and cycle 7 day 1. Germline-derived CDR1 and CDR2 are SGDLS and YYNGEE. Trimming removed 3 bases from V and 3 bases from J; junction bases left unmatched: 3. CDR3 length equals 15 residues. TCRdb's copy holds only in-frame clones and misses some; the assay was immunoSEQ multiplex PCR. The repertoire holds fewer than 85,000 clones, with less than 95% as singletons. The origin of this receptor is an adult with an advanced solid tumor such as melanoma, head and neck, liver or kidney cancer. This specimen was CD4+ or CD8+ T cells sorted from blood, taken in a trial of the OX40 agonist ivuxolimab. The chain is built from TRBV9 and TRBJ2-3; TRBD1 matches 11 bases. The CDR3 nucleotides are TGTGCCAGCAGCGAGGGGACAGGGGGGACAGATACGCAGTATTTT. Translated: CASSEGTGGTDTQYF.